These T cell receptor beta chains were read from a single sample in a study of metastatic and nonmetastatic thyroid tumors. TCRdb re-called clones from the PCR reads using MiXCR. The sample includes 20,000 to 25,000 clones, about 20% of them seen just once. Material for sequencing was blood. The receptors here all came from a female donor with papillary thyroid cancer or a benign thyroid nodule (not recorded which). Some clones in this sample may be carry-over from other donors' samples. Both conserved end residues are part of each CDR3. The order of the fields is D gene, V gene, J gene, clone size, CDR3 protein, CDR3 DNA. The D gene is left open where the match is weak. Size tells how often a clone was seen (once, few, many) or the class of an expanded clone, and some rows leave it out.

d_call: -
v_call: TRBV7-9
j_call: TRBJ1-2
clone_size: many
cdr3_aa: CASTVGFAGDGYTF
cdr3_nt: TGTGCCAGCACCGTTGGTTTTGCAGGGGATGGCTACACCTTC

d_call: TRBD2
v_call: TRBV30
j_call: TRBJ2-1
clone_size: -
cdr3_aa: CAGTSKTSVVNEQFF
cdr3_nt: TGTGCCGGGACATCCAAGACTAGCGTAGTGAATGAGCAGTTCTTC

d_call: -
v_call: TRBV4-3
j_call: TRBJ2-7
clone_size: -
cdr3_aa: CASGQGVQDKQYF
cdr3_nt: TGCGCCAGCGGCCAAGGGGTACAGGATAAGCAGTACTTC

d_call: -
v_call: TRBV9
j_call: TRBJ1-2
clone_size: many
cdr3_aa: CASSADRRINYGYTF
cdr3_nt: TGTGCCAGCAGCGCGGACAGAAGAATAAACTATGGCTACACCTTC

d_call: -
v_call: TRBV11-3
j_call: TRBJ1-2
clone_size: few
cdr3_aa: CASSPRDWGRDYGYTF
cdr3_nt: TGTGCCAGCAGCCCACGGGATTGGGGTAGAGACTATGGCTACACCTTC

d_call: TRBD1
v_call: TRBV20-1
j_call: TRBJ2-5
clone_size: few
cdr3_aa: CSANNPRGRWQETQYF
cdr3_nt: TGCAGTGCTAACAATCCAAGGGGGCGCTGGCAAGAGACCCAGTACTTC

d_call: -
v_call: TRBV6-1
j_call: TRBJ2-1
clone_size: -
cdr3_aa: CASRHRASSYSEQFF
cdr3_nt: TGTGCCAGCAGACACCGGGCTAGCTCCTACAGTGAGCAGTTCTTC

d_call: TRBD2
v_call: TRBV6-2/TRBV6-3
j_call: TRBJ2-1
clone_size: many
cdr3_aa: CASSPRTSGRDEQFF
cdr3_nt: TGTGCCAGCAGTCCCCGGACTAGCGGGAGAGATGAGCAGTTCTTC

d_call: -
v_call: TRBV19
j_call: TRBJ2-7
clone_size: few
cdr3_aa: CASSRAETYEQYF
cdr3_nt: TGTGCCAGTAGTAGGGCAGAGACCTACGAGCAGTACTTC

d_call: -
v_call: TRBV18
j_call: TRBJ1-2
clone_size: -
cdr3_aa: CASSPTGLEASAGYGYTF
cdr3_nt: TGTGCCAGCTCACCAACTGGGCTCGAAGCGTCAGCGGGCTATGGCTACACCTTC

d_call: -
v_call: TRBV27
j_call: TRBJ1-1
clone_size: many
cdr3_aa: CASSLSGGRWNTEAFF
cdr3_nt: TGTGCCAGCAGTTTATCTGGGGGGCGATGGAACACTGAAGCTTTCTTT

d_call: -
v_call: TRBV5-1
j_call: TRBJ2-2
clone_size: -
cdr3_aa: CASSLEGVGELFF
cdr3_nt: TGCGCCAGCAGCTTGGAAGGGGTTGGGGAGCTGTTTTTT

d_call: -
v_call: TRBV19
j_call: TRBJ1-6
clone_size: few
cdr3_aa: CASSSTWTSPLHF
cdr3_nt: TGTGCCAGTAGTTCAACATGGACTTCACCCCTCCACTTT

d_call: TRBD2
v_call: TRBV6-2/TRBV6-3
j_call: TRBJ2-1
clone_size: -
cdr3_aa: CASSPRTSGGDEQFF
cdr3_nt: TGTGCCAGCAGTCCCCGGACTAGCGGTGGAGATGAGCAGTTCTTC

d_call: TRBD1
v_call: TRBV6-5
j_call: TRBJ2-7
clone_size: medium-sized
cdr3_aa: CASSYAGTGGIYEQYF
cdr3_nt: TGTGCCAGCAGTTACGCAGGGACAGGGGGGATCTACGAGCAGTACTTC

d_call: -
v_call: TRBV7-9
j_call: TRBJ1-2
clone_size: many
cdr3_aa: CASNPKISGYTF
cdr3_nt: TGTGCCAGCAACCCAAAGATAAGCGGCTACACCTTC

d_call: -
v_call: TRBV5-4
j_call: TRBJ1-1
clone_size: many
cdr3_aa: CASSRPGRARAFF
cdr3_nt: TGTGCCAGCAGCCGCCCCGGACGAGCCAGAGCTTTCTTT

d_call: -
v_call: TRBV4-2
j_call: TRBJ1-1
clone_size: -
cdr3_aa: CASSRGGRTEAFF
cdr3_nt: TGTGCCAGCAGCCGGGGGGGTCGCACTGAAGCTTTCTTT

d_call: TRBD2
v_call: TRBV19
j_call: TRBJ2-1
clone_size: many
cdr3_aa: CASSIGEGVAGDWSEQFF
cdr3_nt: TGTGCCAGTAGTATAGGGGAGGGAGTAGCGGGAGATTGGAGTGAGCAGTTCTTC

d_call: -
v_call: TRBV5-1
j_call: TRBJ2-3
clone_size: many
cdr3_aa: CASSSSTDTQYF
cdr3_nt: TGCGCCAGCAGCTCTAGCACAGATACGCAGTATTTT

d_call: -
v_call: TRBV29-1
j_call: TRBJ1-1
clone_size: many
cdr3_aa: CSVDTGGEPEAFF
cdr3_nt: TGCAGCGTTGATACGGGGGGCGAGCCTGAAGCTTTCTTT

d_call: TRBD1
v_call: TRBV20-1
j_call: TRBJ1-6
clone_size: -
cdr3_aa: CSASAGTDYSPLHF
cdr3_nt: TGCAGTGCTAGTGCCGGGACAGATTATTCACCCCTCCACTTT

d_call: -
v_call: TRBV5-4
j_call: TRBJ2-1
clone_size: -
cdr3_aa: CASSLGRTRNEQFF
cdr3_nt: TGTGCCAGCAGCTTGGGGCGGACCCGCAATGAGCAGTTCTTC

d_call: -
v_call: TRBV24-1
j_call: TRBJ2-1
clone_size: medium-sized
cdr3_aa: CATSDGDEQFF
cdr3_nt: TGTGCCACCAGTGATGGCGATGAGCAGTTCTTC

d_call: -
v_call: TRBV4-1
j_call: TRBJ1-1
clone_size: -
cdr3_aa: CASGGDLMRNTEAFF
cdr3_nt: TGCGCCAGCGGGGGGGACCTCATGAGGAACACTGAAGCTTTCTTT

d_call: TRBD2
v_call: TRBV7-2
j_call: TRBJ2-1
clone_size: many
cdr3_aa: CASSLVISSGSYEQFF
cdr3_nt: TGTGCCAGCAGCTTAGTGATCTCTAGCGGGAGTTATGAGCAGTTCTTC

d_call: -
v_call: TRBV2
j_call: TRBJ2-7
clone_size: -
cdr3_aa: CASSEDWGYEQYF
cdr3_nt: TGTGCCAGCAGTGAAGATTGGGGCTACGAGCAGTACTTC

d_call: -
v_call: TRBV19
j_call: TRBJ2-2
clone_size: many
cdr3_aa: CASTEMNTGELFF
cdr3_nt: TGTGCCAGTACCGAAATGAACACCGGGGAGCTGTTTTTT

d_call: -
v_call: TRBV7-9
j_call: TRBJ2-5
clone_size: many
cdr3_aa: CASSLSGQETQYF
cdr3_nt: TGTGCCAGCAGCTTATCAGGCCAAGAGACCCAGTACTTC

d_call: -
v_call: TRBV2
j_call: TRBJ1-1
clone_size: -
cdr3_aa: CASSDEGMRTEAFF
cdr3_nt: TGTGCCAGCAGTGACGAGGGGATGAGGACTGAAGCTTTCTTT

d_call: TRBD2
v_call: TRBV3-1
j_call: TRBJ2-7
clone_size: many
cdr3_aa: CASSRTSGYEQYF
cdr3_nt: TGTGCCAGCAGCCGTACTAGCGGTTACGAGCAGTACTTC